This TCR beta chain was captured by sequencing in a study of shared clonotypes between healthy human individuals. Study-wide points: The authors expected sequencing depth to affect clonotype sharing among donors. Shared clonotypes across all four donors exceeded non-shared ones in generation probability.

There are 12 residues in the CDR3. Germline assignment: CDR1 MGHDK and CDR2 SYGVNS. The V end was cut by 7 bases, the J end by 1 base, with 7 bases between. As concerns this clone: Its target is not known.

Libraries were prepared by immunoSEQ multiplex PCR; TCRdb keeps only in-frame clonotypes and omits some of them. The sample records 170,000 or so clones, roughly 70% being singletons. The sequence was collected from a man in his thirties or forties in good health. This sequence joins TRBV25-1 and TRBJ2-5, with D possibly TRBD1 on 5 matching bases. Source material: memory CD4+ T cells sorted from blood. Subset defined: CD45RA-negative fraction. The CDR3 DNA reads as TGTGCCAGCAAAGGGGTCCAAGAGACCCAGTACTTC. It translates to CASKGVQETQYF. Full variable domain (outside the CDR3, taken from reference TRBV25-1 and TRBJ2-5): EADIYQTPRYLVIGTGKKITLECSQTMGHDKMYWYQQDPGMELHLIHYSYGVNSTEKGDLSSESTVSRIRTEHFPLTLESARPSHTSQYLCASKGVQETQYFGPGTRLLVL.